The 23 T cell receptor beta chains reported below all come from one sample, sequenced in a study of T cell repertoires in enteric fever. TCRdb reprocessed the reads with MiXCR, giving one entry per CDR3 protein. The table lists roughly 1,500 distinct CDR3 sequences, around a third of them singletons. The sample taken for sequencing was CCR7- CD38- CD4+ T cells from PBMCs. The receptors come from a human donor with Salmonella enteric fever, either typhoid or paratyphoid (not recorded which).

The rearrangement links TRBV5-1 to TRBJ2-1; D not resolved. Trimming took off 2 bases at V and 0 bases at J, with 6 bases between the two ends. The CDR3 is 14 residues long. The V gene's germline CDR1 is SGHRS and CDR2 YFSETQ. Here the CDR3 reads CASSLGNSYNEQFF. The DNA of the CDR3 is TGCGCCAGCAGCTTAGGGAACTCCTACAATGAGCAGTTCTTC.

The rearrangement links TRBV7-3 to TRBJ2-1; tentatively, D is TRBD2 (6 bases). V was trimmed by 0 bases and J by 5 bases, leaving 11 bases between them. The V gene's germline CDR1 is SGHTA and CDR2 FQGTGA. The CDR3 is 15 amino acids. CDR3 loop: CASSLTRDFDNEQFF. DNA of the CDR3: TGTGCCAGCAGCTTAACCCGGGACTTTGACAATGAGCAGTTCTTC.

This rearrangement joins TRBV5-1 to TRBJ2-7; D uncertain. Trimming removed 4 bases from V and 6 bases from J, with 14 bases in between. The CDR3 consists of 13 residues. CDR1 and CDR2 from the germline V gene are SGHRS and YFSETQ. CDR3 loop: CASSVGIVPEQYF. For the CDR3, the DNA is TGCGCCAGCAGCGTGGGGATAGTTCCCGAGCAGTACTTC.

CDR3 sequence reads: CASSLRTEHTGELFF. The CDR3 bases are TGCGCCAGCAGCTTGAGGACCGAGCACACCGGGGAGCTGTTTTTT. The rearrangement links TRBV5-1 to TRBJ2-2, with D unclear. V was cut by 1 base and J by 3 bases, with 10 bases left in between. This CDR3 has 15 amino acids. CDR1 is SGHRS, CDR2 YFSETQ, per germline.

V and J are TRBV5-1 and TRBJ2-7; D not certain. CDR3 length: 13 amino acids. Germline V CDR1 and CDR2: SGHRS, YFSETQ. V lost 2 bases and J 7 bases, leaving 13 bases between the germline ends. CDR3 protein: CASSFAVPGEQYF. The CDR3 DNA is TGCGCCAGCAGCTTTGCGGTCCCTGGTGAGCAGTACTTC.

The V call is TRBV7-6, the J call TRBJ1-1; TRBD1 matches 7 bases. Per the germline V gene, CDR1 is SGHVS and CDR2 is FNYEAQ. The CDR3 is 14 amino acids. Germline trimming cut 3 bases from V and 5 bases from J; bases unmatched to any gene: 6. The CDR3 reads CASSFEGAETEAFF. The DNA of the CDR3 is TGTGCCAGCAGCTTTGAGGGGGCCGAGACTGAAGCTTTCTTT.

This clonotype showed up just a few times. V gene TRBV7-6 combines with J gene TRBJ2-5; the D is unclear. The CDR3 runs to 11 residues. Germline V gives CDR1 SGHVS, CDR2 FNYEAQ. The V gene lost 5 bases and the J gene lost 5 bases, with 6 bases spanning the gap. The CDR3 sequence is CASSAGETQYF. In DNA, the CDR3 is TGTGCCAGCAGCGCCGGGGAGACCCAGTACTTC.

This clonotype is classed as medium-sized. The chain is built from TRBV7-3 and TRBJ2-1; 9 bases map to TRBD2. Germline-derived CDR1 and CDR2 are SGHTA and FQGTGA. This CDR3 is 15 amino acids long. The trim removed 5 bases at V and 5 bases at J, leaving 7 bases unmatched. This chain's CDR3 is CASSRGAGGNNEQFF. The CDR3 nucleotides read TGTGCCAGCAGCCGGGGAGCGGGAGGAAACAATGAGCAGTTCTTC.

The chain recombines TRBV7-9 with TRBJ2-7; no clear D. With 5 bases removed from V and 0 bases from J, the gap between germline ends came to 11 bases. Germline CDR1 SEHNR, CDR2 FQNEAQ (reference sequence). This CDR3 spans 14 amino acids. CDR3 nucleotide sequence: TGTGCCAGCAGCCCGTGGCCTCCCTCCTACGAGCAGTACTTC. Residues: CASSPWPPSYEQYF. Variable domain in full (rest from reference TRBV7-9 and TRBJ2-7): DTGVSQNPRHKITKRGQNVTFRCDPISEHNRLYWYRQTLGQGPEFLTYFQNEAQLEKSRLLSDRFSAERPKGSFSTLEIQRTEQGDSAMYLCASSPWPPSYEQYFGPGTRLTVT.

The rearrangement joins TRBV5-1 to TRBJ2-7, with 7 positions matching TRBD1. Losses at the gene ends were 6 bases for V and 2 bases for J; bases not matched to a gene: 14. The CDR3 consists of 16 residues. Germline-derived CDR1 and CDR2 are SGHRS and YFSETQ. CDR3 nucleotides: TGCGCCAGCACCGGCAGGGTTCAGGGGGAACCCTACGAGCAGTACTTC. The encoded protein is CASTGRVQGEPYEQYF.

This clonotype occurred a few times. CDR3 coding DNA: TGCGCCAGCAGCCCGGGGACAGGGGTTCAGCCCCAGCATTTT. Residues: CASSPGTGVQPQHF. This sequence joins TRBV5-1 and TRBJ1-5, with 10 bases fitting TRBD1. From germline, CDR1 is SGHRS and CDR2 YFSETQ. J lost 6 bases, V lost 4 bases, and 4 bases had no gene match. CDR3 length: 14 amino acids. The full variable domain, in which reference TRBV5-1 and TRBJ1-5 provide the parts outside the CDR3, is KAGVTQTPRYLIKTRGQQVTLSCSPISGHRSVSWYQQTPGQGLQFLFEYFSETQRNKGNFPGRFSGRQFSNSRSEMNVSTLELGDSALYLCASSPGTGVQPQHFGDGTRLSIL.

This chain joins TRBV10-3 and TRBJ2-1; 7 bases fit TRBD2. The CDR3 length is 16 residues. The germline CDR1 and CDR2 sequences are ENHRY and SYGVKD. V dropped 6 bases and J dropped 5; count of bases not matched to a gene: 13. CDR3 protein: CAISTVGAGRNNEQFF. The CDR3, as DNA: TGTGCCATCAGCACGGTCGGAGCGGGAAGGAACAATGAGCAGTTCTTC.

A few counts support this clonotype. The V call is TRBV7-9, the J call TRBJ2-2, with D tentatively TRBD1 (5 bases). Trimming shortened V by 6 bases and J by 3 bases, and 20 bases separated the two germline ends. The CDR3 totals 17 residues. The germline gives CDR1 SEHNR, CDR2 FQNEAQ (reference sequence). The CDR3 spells CASSKRGVGNHTGELFF. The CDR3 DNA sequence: TGTGCCAGCAGTAAAAGGGGTGTCGGTAACCACACCGGGGAGCTGTTTTTT. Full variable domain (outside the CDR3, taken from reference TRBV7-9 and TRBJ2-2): DTGVSQNPRHKITKRGQNVTFRCDPISEHNRLYWYRQTLGQGPEFLTYFQNEAQLEKSRLLSDRFSAERPKGSFSTLEIQRTEQGDSAMYLCASSKRGVGNHTGELFFGEGSRLTVL.

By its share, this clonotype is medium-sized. Here the CDR3 DNA reads TGCGCCAGCACCCGGACAGGGGGCAACGGTACCTACGAGCAGTACTTC. Translating it yields CASTRTGGNGTYEQYF. The chain couples TRBV5-1 to TRBJ2-7; 11 bases are shared with TRBD1. The trim removed 6 bases at V and 2 bases at J, leaving 10 bases unmatched. This CDR3 has 16 residues. Germline CDR1 reads SGHRS; CDR2 reads YFSETQ.

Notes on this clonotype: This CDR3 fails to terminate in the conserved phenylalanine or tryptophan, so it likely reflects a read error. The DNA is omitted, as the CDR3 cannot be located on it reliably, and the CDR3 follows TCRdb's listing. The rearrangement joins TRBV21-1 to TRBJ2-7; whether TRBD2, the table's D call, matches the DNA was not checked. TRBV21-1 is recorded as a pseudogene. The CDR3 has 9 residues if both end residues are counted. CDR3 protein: CASSNEGHL.

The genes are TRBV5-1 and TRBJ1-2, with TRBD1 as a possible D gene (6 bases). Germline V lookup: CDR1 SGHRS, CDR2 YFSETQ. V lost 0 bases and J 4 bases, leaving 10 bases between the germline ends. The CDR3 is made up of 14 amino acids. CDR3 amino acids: CASSLGQAFYGYTF. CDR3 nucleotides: TGCGCCAGCAGCTTGGGACAGGCCTTCTATGGCTACACCTTC. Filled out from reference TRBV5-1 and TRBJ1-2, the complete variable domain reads KAGVTQTPRYLIKTRGQQVTLSCSPISGHRSVSWYQQTPGQGLQFLFEYFSETQRNKGNFPGRFSGRQFSNSRSEMNVSTLELGDSALYLCASSLGQAFYGYTFGSGTRLTVV.

The CDR3 sequence: CASSSGGPYEQYF. The DNA for the CDR3 is TGTGCCAGCAGTTCTGGCGGTCCCTACGAGCAGTACTTC. V gene TRBV27 combines with J gene TRBJ2-7, with no clear D. The V end was cut by 4 bases, the J end by 2 bases, with 9 bases between. This CDR3 contains 13 residues. Germline lookup yields CDR1 MNHEY and CDR2 SMNVEV (reference sequence).

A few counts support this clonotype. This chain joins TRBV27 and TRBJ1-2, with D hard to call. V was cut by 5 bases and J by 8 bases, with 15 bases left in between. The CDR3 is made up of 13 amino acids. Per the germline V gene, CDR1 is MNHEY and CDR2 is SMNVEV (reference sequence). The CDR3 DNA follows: TGTGCCAGCAGTGGTTATGTCCGTGGCGGCTACACCTTC. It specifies CASSGYVRGGYTF.

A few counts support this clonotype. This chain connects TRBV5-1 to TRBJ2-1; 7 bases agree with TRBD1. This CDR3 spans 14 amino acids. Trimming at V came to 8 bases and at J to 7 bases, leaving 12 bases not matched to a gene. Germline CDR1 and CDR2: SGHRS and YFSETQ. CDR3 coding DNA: TGCGCCAGTGGTAAGGGGGCCATGGGAAATGAGCAGTTCTTC. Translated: CASGKGAMGNEQFF.

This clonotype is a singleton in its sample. The CDR3 sequence is CASSFSLDEQYF. In DNA, the CDR3 is TGTGCCAGCAGCTTTTCTCTAGACGAGCAGTACTTC. The chain is built from TRBV7-2 and TRBJ2-7; D uncertain. V lost 3 bases to trimming and J lost 5 bases, with 8 bases between them. The CDR3 extends over 12 amino acids. Germline V gene data show CDR1 as SGHTA and CDR2 as FQGNSA. The variable domain in full, with the rest retrieved from reference TRBV7-2 and TRBJ2-7, is GAGVSQSPSNKVTEKGKDVELRCDPISGHTALYWYRQSLGQGLEFLIYFQGNSAPDKSGLPSDRFSAERTGGSVSTLTIQRTQQEDSAVYLCASSFSLDEQYFGPGTRLTVT.

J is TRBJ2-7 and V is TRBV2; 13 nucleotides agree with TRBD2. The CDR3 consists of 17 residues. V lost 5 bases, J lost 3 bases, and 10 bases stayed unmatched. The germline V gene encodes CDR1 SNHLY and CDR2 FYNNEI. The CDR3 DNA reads TGTGCCAGCAGTTACCTTCCGGGACTAGCGGGAAGCTACGAGCAGTACTTC. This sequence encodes CASSYLPGLAGSYEQYF.

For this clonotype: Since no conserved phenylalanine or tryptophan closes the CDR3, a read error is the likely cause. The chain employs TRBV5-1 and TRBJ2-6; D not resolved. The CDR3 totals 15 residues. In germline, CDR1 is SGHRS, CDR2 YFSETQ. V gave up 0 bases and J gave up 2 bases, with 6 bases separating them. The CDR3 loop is CASSLAPPGANVLTS. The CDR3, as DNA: TGCGCCAGCAGCTTGGCTCCCCCTGGGGCCAACGTCCTGACTTCC.

CDR3 residues: CASSLFSGDETQYF. In DNA, the CDR3 is TGTGCCAGCAGCTTATTCTCTGGAGACGAGACCCAGTACTTC. The chain employs TRBV7-9 and TRBJ2-5; D gene unclear. Germline loops: CDR1 SEHNR, CDR2 FQNEAQ (reference sequence). Trimming shortened V by 2 bases and J by 5 bases, and 12 bases separated the two germline ends. The CDR3 is 14 amino acids.